This T cell receptor beta chain stems from a study of early T cells in non-severe SARS-CoV-2 infection. On the study more broadly: Sequencing targeted bulk RNA from unsorted whole blood, leaving chains unpaired. Study-level results: Anti-spike CD8 responses were favored in VDJdb matching, and private and CD4 specificities were missed.

CDR3 length: 11 amino acids. Trimming removed 7 bases from V and 2 bases from J, with 5 bases in between. With regard to this clonotype: Its antigen is undetermined.

The protocol attached unique molecular identifiers to individual cDNA molecules. MiXCR, run by TCRdb on the 5' RACE reads, gives a single entry per CDR3 protein. Of about 67,000 distinct CDR3 sequences listed, roughly 12% were seen once; the top ten hold 3.8%. The source material was whole blood. The chain employs TRBV12-3 or TRBV12-4 and TRBJ2-5; D remains unclear. The sequence came from an adult who was a healthcare worker with PCR-confirmed SARS-CoV-2 infection or an uninfected control (not recorded which). In nucleotides, the CDR3 is TGTGCCAGCACCCAACAAGAGACCCAGTACTTC. This gives the protein CASTQQETQYF.